The rows below give T cell receptor beta chains drawn from one sample of a study of CD8+ T cells in alopecia areata. Sequencing used immunoSEQ multiplex PCR; TCRdb keeps in-frame clones, though not all of them. The table lists under 250,000 clones, 66% of them singletons, with more than 1% in the top ten. Source: CD4+ T cells sorted from blood, taken at week 44, from a patient treated with tofacitinib. The receptors were gathered from a human donor with alopecia areata. CDR3s include the opening cysteine and the closing phenylalanine or tryptophan. The D gene is left open where the match is weak. Expanded clones are given a class, and other clones once, few, many or no size at all.

J gene | D gene | clone size | V gene | CDR3 DNA | CDR3 protein
TRBJ2-2 | - | few | TRBV5-1 | TGCGCCAGCAGCTTAACCCTTCGGAACACCGGGGAGCTGTTTTTT | CASSLTLRNTGELFF
TRBJ2-1 | - | few | TRBV14 | TGTGCCAGCAGCCAAATTCATGAGCAGTTCTTC | CASSQIHEQFF
TRBJ1-1 | TRBD1 | - | TRBV30 | TGTGCCGCCTTCCGGGGACAGGGTACCACTGAAGCTTTCTTT | CAAFRGQGTTEAFF
TRBJ2-5 | - | - | TRBV29-1 | TGCAGCGTTAAGACTAGAAAAGAGACCCAGTACTTC | CSVKTRKETQYF
TRBJ2-3 | - | - | TRBV4-3 | TGCGCCAGCAGGATGGGACGAAAAGCGGGTTCGAGCACAGATACGCAGTATTTT | CASRMGRKAGSSTDTQYF
TRBJ1-5 | - | few | TRBV28 | TGTGCCAGCAGGCCCCCGGGGGCACGTAATCAGCCCCAGCATTTT | CASRPPGARNQPQHF
TRBJ2-3 | - | - | TRBV7-6 | TGTGCCAGCACCCGGGGACTCACAAGCACAGATACGCAGTATTTT | CASTRGLTSTDTQYF
TRBJ2-3 | - | once | TRBV30 | TGTGCCTGGTCTGTGACAGACACAGATACGCAGTATTTT | CAWSVTDTDTQYF
TRBJ1-4 | - | - | TRBV6-6 | TGTGCCAGCACCTACCTTATTCCGCAGGAGAAACTGTTTTTT | CASTYLIPQEKLFF
TRBJ1-5 | - | - | TRBV9 | TGTGCCAGCAGCGTAAACCCAGATGGCAATCAGCCCCAGCATTTT | CASSVNPDGNQPQHF
TRBJ2-5 | - | - | TRBV7-2 | TGTGCCAGCAGCTTTCTGGAGACCCAGTACTTC | CASSFLETQYF
TRBJ1-1 | - | few | TRBV29-1 | TGCAGCGTTGGATTGGGGGTTATGAACACTGAAGCTTTCTTT | CSVGLGVMNTEAFF
TRBJ2-5 | - | few | TRBV5-1 | TGCGCCAGCAGCCGGGACGGGGCGGAGACCCAGTACTTC | CASSRDGAETQYF